Each of the 31 T cell receptor beta chains below was sequenced from the same sample in a study of blood T cells in healthy people across ages (dated by TCRdb to 2015 to 2017). To prepare the library, 5' RACE was applied. These reads were obtained on an Illumina HiSeq 2500. A second PCR of roughly 6 to 12 cycles was performed with a sample-barcoded 5' primer and a J-beta primer mix. Using fastp trimming at Q25 and MiXCR clonotype assembly, TCRdb reanalyzed the public sequencing data and kept in-frame beta chains. Records with the same CDR3 protein are collapsed into one entry carrying the most frequent genes and DNA. The sample yields about 1.8 million distinct CDR3 sequences; roughly 52% were counted once. Together, the top ten hold roughly 2.1% of the sample. The sequenced material came from blood. These receptors were obtained from a woman aged 40 to 50 in good health.

This rearrangement joins TRBV12-3 or TRBV12-4 to TRBJ2-4; TRBD1 or TRBD2 may be the D gene (6 bases each). This CDR3 has 15 residues. Trimming left V 6 bases short and J 8 bases short, with 20 bases between. The CDR3 region is CASRGGQHDRDIQYF. Here the CDR3 DNA reads TGTGCCAGCAGGGGGGGACAACATGATCGGGACATTCAGTACTTC.

This chain connects TRBV27 to TRBJ1-6; no firm D call. The V and J ends lost 2 bases and 9 bases respectively, with 11 bases between them. In germline, CDR1 is MNHEY, CDR2 SMNVEV (reference sequence). This CDR3 spans 14 amino acids. The CDR3 spells CASSLIGFGSPLHF. The CDR3 DNA is TGTGCCAGCAGTTTAATTGGTTTTGGTTCACCCCTCCACTTT.

The chain has TRBV6-5 and TRBJ2-3, with 10 bases aligning to TRBD2. V shed 0 bases, J shed 0 bases, and the junction held 3 bases outside the gene matches. The length of the CDR3 is 17 residues. Germline CDR1 is MNHEY and CDR2 is SVGAGI. For the CDR3, the DNA is TGTGCCAGCAGTTACTCCCAGCGGGGGGGCAGCACAGATACGCAGTATTTT. Protein: CASSYSQRGGSTDTQYF.

This chain joins TRBV6-5 and TRBJ2-1, with 8 bases matching TRBD1. The CDR3 totals 15 residues. The trim removed 6 bases at V and 7 bases at J, leaving 11 bases unmatched. From germline, CDR1 is MNHEY and CDR2 SVGAGI. The CDR3 coding sequence is TGTGCCAGCAGCCAGGACAGGGCGCGGGGAAATGAGCAGTTCTTC. This sequence encodes CASSQDRARGNEQFF.

J is TRBJ1-1 and V is TRBV20-1, with 8 bases aligning to TRBD1. The germline V gene has CDR1 DFQATT and CDR2 SNEGSKA (reference sequence). The CDR3 is 15 amino acids. V was clipped by 6 bases and J by 1 base; unmatched bases: 10. The CDR3 loop reads CSARPGTGSNTEAFF. DNA for the CDR3: TGCAGTGCCAGGCCCGGGACAGGCTCGAACACTGAAGCTTTCTTT.

This chain connects TRBV11-2 to TRBJ2-3; the match to TRBD2 covers 7 bases. Trimming took 2 bases from V and 1 from J; bases not matched to a gene: 6. Germline V gives CDR1 SGHAT, CDR2 FQNNGV. This CDR3 is built from 16 residues. The CDR3 DNA follows: TGTGCCAGCAGCTTAACAAGCGGGGTTCGCACAGATACGCAGTATTTT. Translated, it gives CASSLTSGVRTDTQYF.

The chain links TRBV7-9 to TRBJ1-2; D possibly corresponds to TRBD1 (5 bases). The CDR3 loop spans 15 amino acids. V was shortened by 5 bases and J by 6 bases, with 19 bases between the two germline ends. CDR1 and CDR2 from the germline V gene are SEHNR and FQNEAQ (reference sequence). As DNA, the CDR3 is TGTGCCAGCAGCCGGCTTTTACTTGAGACAGATGGCTACACCTTC. This codes for CASSRLLLETDGYTF.

This chain uses TRBV14 with TRBJ2-1; D remains ambiguous. The assigned J gene may be wrong: the sequence end matches TRBJ2-7 better. Germline V gene lookup returns CDR1 SGHDN and CDR2 FVKESK. CDR3 length: 16 residues. CDR3 bases: TGTGCCAGCAGCCAAGCGATCGAGCGTAACTACAATGAGCAGTACTTC. This translates into CASSQAIERNYNEQYF.

The chain combines TRBV27 with TRBJ1-2; possibly TRBD1 for D (5 bases). V lost 6 bases, J lost 4 bases, and 15 bases lay in between. The CDR3 is 14 amino acids. Germline V gene lookup returns CDR1 MNHEY and CDR2 SMNVEV (reference sequence). The CDR3 here is CASSITGTGYGYTF. Written as DNA, the CDR3 is TGTGCCAGCAGCATCACCGGGACGGGCTATGGCTACACCTTC.

This chain connects TRBV4-3 to TRBJ2-1, with TRBD2 identical over 10 bases. The CDR3 totals 18 residues. Germline trimming cut 0 bases from V and 9 bases from J; bases unmatched to any gene: 14. Per the germline V gene, CDR1 is LGHNA and CDR2 is YSLEER. The CDR3 sequence: CASSQEWSGGGLYGEQFF. The CDR3 coding sequence is TGCGCCAGCAGCCAAGAGTGGAGCGGGGGGGGGCTTTACGGTGAGCAGTTCTTC.

This clonotype was detected only once. This rearrangement joins TRBV5-4 to TRBJ1-2, with D unresolved. Looked up from germline, CDR1 is SGHNT and CDR2 is YYREEE (reference sequence). The CDR3 is 15 amino acids. V lost 1 base and J lost 2, with 12 bases in between. The CDR3 coding sequence is TGTGCCAGCAGCTTGATGAACCGACGGAACTATGGCTACACCTTC. It yields the protein CASSLMNRRNYGYTF.

This chain links TRBV15 with TRBJ1-1; 10 bases agree with TRBD1. The CDR3 has 17 amino acids. Per the germline V gene, CDR1 is LNHNV and CDR2 is YYDKDF (reference sequence). V lost 3 bases to trimming and J lost 1 base; unmatched junction nucleotides: 8. The CDR3 DNA reads TGTGCCACCAGCAGTGACAGGGGGCGTGGATCGAACACTGAAGCTTTCTTT. This gives the protein CATSSDRGRGSNTEAFF.

This clonotype was recorded a few times. V and J are TRBV7-2 and TRBJ2-3; 7 nucleotides match TRBD2. Germline V gives CDR1 SGHTA, CDR2 FQGNSA. Trimming removed 5 bases from V and 6 bases from J; junction bases left unmatched: 8. The CDR3 is 14 residues long. CDR3 in DNA: TGTGCCAGCAGCGTGCGCGGGGGTGGTGATACGCAGTATTTT. Its protein product is CASSVRGGGDTQYF.

In nucleotides, the CDR3 is TGCGCCAGCAGCCAAGCCTGGCCGGCGAACACTGAAGCTTTCTTT. Its translation is CASSQAWPANTEAFF. The chain links TRBV4-3 to TRBJ1-1; no clear D gene. Per the germline V gene, CDR1 is LGHNA and CDR2 is YSLEER. The CDR3 runs 15 residues. V was clipped by 1 base and J by 1 base, with 10 bases between them.

CDR3 nucleotide sequence: TGTGCCAGCAGTTACCCCGGGGGGACCAACAATGAGCAGTTCTTC. Translating it yields CASSYPGGTNNEQFF. The chain has TRBV6-5 and TRBJ2-1; 7 bases fit TRBD2. V lost 2 bases, J lost 5 bases, and 6 bases stayed unmatched. Germline CDR1 reads MNHEY; CDR2 reads SVGAGI. The CDR3 totals 15 residues.

The gene calls are TRBV20-1 and TRBJ1-2, with D possibly matching TRBD1 (6 bases). Germline loops: CDR1 DFQATT, CDR2 SNEGSKA (reference sequence). V shed 4 bases and J shed 2 bases, with 8 bases lying between them. This CDR3 is built from 12 residues. In DNA, the CDR3 is TGCAGTGCTATGGACAGCAACTATGGCTACACCTTC. Protein sequence: CSAMDSNYGYTF.

DNA of the CDR3: TGTGCCAGCAGCAAAGACGACATGGGCAGCCAAGAGACCCAGTACTTC. Its translation: CASSKDDMGSQETQYF. The chain is built from TRBV21-1 and TRBJ2-5; TRBD1, as called in the table, went unchecked against the DNA. TRBV21-1 corresponds to a pseudogene. This CDR3 is built from 16 residues.

V gene TRBV20-1 combines with J gene TRBJ2-5; 10 bases are a match to TRBD2. The germline gives CDR1 DFQATT, CDR2 SNEGSKA (reference sequence). This CDR3 spans 14 amino acids. V lost 3 bases and J lost 2; bases outside the gene matches: 3. The CDR3, as DNA: TGCAGTGCTAGCCTAGCGGGGGCACAAGAGACCCAGTACTTC. Translation gives CSASLAGAQETQYF.

This chain connects TRBV5-5 to TRBJ1-2, with no clear D. Germline V CDR1 and CDR2: SGHKS, YYEKEE (reference sequence). Trimming left V 0 bases short and J 3 bases short, with 6 bases between. The CDR3 is 13 residues long. The CDR3 loop is CASSLDVYYGYTF. CDR3 coding DNA: TGTGCCAGCAGCTTGGACGTATACTATGGCTACACCTTC.

The rearrangement joins TRBV5-6 to TRBJ2-1, with a weak D call TRBD1 (5 bases). CDR3 length: 14 residues. Germline CDR1 SGHDT, CDR2 YYEEEE. Trimming removed 4 bases at V and 5 bases at J, with 13 bases between. The CDR3 is CASSPGFLDNEQFF. The CDR3 nucleotides read TGTGCCAGCAGCCCAGGGTTTCTAGACAATGAGCAGTTCTTC.

This clonotype showed up just a few times. The V call is TRBV20-1, the J call TRBJ1-5, with D perhaps matching TRBD1 (5 bases). This CDR3 is built from 13 residues. Trimming stripped 0 bases from V and 3 bases from J, with 6 bases between. Germline CDR1 is DFQATT and CDR2 is SNEGSKA (reference sequence). The CDR3 region is CSARETDNQPQHF. Written as DNA, the CDR3 is TGCAGTGCTAGAGAGACAGACAATCAGCCCCAGCATTTT.

The chain joins TRBV12-5 to TRBJ2-7; TRBD1 agrees at 10 bases. CDR3 length: 14 amino acids. With 5 bases clipped from V and 4 bases from J, the junction kept 5 bases outside the gene matches. Germline V lookup: CDR1 LGHNT, CDR2 FRNRAP. For the CDR3, the DNA is TGTGCTAGTGGTCGCGACAGGGGGCTGTACGAGCAGTACTTC. Translated, it gives CASGRDRGLYEQYF.

CDR3 DNA sequence: TGTGCCAGCAAGAACGGAGGGGGCGATGAGCAGTTCTTC. Protein sequence: CASKNGGGDEQFF. The chain combines TRBV6-6 with TRBJ2-1; a weak D match, TRBD1 (7 bases). The CDR3 has 13 amino acids. The V gene's germline CDR1 is MNHNY and CDR2 SVGAGI (reference sequence). V was shortened by 7 bases and J by 8 bases, with 15 bases between the two germline ends.

This clonotype was recorded only once. V gene TRBV7-9 combines with J gene TRBJ2-3, with a possible D match to TRBD2 (5 bases). The CDR3 sequence is 16 residues long. Trimming shortened V by 4 bases and J by 1 base, and 15 bases separated the two germline ends. The germline V gene has CDR1 SEHNR and CDR2 FQNEAQ (reference sequence). This chain's CDR3 is CASSSLRRAGTDTQYF. In DNA form, the CDR3 reads TGTGCCAGCAGCTCTCTTCGACGAGCGGGCACAGATACGCAGTATTTT.

The chain employs TRBV12-3 or TRBV12-4 and TRBJ2-1, with TRBD2 identical over 7 bases. The CDR3 is 13 amino acids. The V gene end was trimmed by 4 bases and the J gene end by 6 bases; junction bases not matched to a gene: 3. Here the CDR3 reads CASSWGLFNEQFF. Here the CDR3 DNA reads TGTGCCAGCAGTTGGGGACTATTCAATGAGCAGTTCTTC.

CDR3 sequence: CASSPHVPFSGYNNEQFF. In DNA, the CDR3 is TGTGCCAGCAGCCCCCACGTGCCCTTTAGCGGGTACAACAATGAGCAGTTCTTC. The V call is TRBV4-2, the J call TRBJ2-1; 7 positions agree with TRBD2. Trimming removed 4 bases from V and 5 bases from J; junction bases left unmatched: 17. CDR1 and CDR2 from the germline V gene are LGHNA and YNFKEQ. The CDR3 sequence is 18 residues long.

J is TRBJ1-2 and V is TRBV6-1; unclear D gene. This CDR3 is 14 amino acids long. The V end lost 0 bases, the J end lost 8 bases, and 13 bases lay between the germline ends. CDR1 MNHNS and CDR2 SASEGT come from the germline V gene. CDR3 protein: CASSEAGDYWGYTF. The CDR3 coding sequence is TGTGCCAGCAGTGAAGCCGGAGACTACTGGGGCTACACCTTC.

In this sample, this clonotype turned up many times. The V gene is TRBV28, the J gene TRBJ2-3; D possibly corresponds to TRBD1 (5 bases). This CDR3 spans 15 amino acids. Germline V gene data show CDR1 as MDHEN and CDR2 as SYDVKM. Trimming removed 3 bases at V and 1 base at J, with 11 bases between. CDR3 bases: TGTGCCAGCAGTTTTAGGGGTGTTGGCACAGATACGCAGTATTTT. Translation gives CASSFRGVGTDTQYF.

The chain has TRBV7-9 and TRBJ1-4, with TRBD1 identical over 11 bases. In germline, CDR1 is SEHNR, CDR2 FQNEAQ (reference sequence). V shed 5 bases and J 0 bases; nucleotides not matched to a gene: 5. The CDR3 runs to 17 residues. The CDR3 here is CASSPSGQGATNEKLFF. The CDR3 DNA is TGTGCCAGCAGCCCGTCGGGACAGGGGGCAACTAATGAAAAACTGTTTTTT.

The chain has TRBV7-8 and TRBJ1-4; D gene uncertain. Germline V gene lookup returns CDR1 SGHVS and CDR2 FQNEAQ. V was clipped by 5 bases and J by 2 bases, with 12 bases between them. CDR3 length equals 15 residues. CDR3: CASSQSHWTNEKLFF. The DNA of the CDR3 is TGTGCCAGCAGCCAAAGCCACTGGACTAATGAAAAACTGTTTTTT.

This sequence joins TRBV29-1 and TRBJ1-2, with TRBD1 matching over 8 bases. In germline, CDR1 is SQVTM, CDR2 ANQGSEA. This CDR3 region has 14 residues. After removal of 2 bases from V and 2 bases from J, the junction contained 4 bases not matched to a gene. Here the CDR3 reads CSVERTGPNYGYTF. As DNA, the CDR3 is TGCAGCGTTGAAAGGACAGGGCCAAACTATGGCTACACCTTC.